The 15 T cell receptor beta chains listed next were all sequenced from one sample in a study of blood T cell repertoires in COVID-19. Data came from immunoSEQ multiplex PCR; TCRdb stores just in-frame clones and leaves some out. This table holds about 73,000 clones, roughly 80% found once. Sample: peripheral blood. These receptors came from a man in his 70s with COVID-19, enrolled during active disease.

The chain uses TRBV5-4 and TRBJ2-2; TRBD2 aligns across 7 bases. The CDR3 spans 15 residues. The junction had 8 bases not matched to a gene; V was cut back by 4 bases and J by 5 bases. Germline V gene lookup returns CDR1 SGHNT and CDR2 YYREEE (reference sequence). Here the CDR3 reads CASSPADSGTGELFF. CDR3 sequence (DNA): TGTGCCAGCAGCCCGGCGGATAGCGGGACCGGGGAGCTGTTTTTT. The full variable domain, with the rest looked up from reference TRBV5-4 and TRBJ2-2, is ETGVTQSPTHLIKTRGQQVTLRCSSQSGHNTVSWYQQALGQGPQFIFQYYREEENGRGNFPPRFSGLQFPNYSSELNVNALELDDSALYLCASSPADSGTGELFFGEGSRLTVL.

As DNA, the CDR3 is TGTGCTAGTGCCCCACTCGCGGGAGGGTCGCCAAATGAGCAGTTCTTC. It codes for CASAPLAGGSPNEQFF. This chain connects TRBV12-5 to TRBJ2-1; 9 bases match TRBD2. Trimming took 7 bases from V and 7 from J; bases not matched to a gene: 14. CDR1 and CDR2 from the germline V gene are LGHNT and FRNRAP. There are 16 residues in the CDR3.

CDR3 sequence (DNA): TGTGCCAGCAGCGCACCTCGAACTTGGGGAAACACCATATATTTT. Translating gives CASSAPRTWGNTIYF. The chain joins TRBV2 to TRBJ1-3; D unclear. The germline CDR1 and CDR2 sequences are SNHLY and FYNNEI. Trimming pared 6 bases from V and 4 bases from J, leaving 16 bases between. CDR3 length: 15 residues.

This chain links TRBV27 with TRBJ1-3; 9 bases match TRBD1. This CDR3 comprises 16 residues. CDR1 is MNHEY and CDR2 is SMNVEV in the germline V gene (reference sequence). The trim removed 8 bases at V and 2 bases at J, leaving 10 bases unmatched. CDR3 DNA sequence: TGTGCCAGCGGTCCCGGGACAGGGAAAGCTGGAAACACCATATATTTT. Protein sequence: CASGPGTGKAGNTIYF.

Written as DNA, the CDR3 is TGTGCCAGCAGTCTTCGGACAGGGGCCGGAACATACGAGCAGTACTTC. It is translated as CASSLRTGAGTYEQYF. J is TRBJ2-7 and V is TRBV27; 9 bases are shared with TRBD1. This CDR3 has 16 amino acids. Germline-derived CDR1 and CDR2 are MNHEY and SMNVEV (reference sequence). V gave up 5 bases and J gave up 4 bases; unmatched junction bases: 12.

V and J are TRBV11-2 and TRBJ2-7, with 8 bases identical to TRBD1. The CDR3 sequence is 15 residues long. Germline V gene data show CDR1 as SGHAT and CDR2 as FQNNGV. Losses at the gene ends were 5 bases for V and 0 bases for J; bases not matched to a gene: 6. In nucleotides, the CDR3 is TGTGCCAGCAGCGGGGGACAGGAGTTCTCCTACGAGCAGTACTTC. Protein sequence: CASSGGQEFSYEQYF.

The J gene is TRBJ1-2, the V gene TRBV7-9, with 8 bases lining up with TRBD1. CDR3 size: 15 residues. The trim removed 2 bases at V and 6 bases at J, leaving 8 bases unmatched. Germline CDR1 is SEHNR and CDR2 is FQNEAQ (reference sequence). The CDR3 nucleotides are TGTGCCAGCAGCTTATTGGACAGGGAGAGCCATGGCTACACCTTC. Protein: CASSLLDRESHGYTF.

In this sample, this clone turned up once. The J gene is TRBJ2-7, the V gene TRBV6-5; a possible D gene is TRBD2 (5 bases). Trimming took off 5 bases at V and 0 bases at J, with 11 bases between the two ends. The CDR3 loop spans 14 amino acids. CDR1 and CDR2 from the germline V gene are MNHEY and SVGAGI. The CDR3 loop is CASSRTLSSYEQYF. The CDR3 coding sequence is TGTGCCAGCAGTCGGACTTTGAGCTCCTACGAGCAGTACTTC.

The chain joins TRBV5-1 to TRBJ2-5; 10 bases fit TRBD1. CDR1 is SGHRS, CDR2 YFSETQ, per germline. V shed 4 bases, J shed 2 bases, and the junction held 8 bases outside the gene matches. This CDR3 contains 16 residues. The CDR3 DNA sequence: TGCGCCAGCAGCAGCCAGACAGGGGGCGGGCAAGAGACCCAGTACTTC. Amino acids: CASSSQTGGGQETQYF.

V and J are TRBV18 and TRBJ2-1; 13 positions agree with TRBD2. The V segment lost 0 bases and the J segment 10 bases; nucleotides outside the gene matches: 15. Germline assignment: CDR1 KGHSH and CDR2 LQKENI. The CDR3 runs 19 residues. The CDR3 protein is CASSPPGTSGMLTRSEQFF. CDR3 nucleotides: TGTGCCAGCTCACCACCTGGGACTAGCGGGATGCTCACGCGTAGCGAGCAGTTCTTC.

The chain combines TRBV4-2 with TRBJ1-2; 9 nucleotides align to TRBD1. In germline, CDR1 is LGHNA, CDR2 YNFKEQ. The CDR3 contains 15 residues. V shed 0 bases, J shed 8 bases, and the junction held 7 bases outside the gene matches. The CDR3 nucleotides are TGTGCCAGCAGCCAAGATAACAGGGGGCTTGGAGGCTACACCTTC. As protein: CASSQDNRGLGGYTF.

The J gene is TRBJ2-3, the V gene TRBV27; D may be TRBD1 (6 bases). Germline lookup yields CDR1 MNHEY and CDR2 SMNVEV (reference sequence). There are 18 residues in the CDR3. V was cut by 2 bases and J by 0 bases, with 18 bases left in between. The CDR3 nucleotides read TGTGCCAGCAGTTTAAGGTCCCACGGGACAACCAGCACAGATACGCAGTATTTT. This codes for CASSLRSHGTTSTDTQYF.

The chain's CDR3 is CASSRTRLTGELFF. The DNA for the CDR3 is TGTGCCAGCAGCCGAACTAGGCTCACCGGGGAGCTGTTTTTT. V usage is TRBV6-5 and J usage is TRBJ2-2; perhaps TRBD2 as D (5 bases). The CDR3 totals 14 residues. CDR1 is MNHEY, CDR2 SVGAGI, per germline. The V and J ends lost 6 bases and 4 bases respectively, with 12 bases between them.

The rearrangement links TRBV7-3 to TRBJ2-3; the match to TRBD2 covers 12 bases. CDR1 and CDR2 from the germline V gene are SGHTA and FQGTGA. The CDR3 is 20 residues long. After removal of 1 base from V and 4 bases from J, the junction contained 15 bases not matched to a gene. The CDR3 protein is CASSLNSLSSGRASPDTQYF. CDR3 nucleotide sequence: TGTGCCAGCAGCTTAAATTCTTTGTCTAGCGGGAGGGCCTCCCCAGATACGCAGTATTTT.

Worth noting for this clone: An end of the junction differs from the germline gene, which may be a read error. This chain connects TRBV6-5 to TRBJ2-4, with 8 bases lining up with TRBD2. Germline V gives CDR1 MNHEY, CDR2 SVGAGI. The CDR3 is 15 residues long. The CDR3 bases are TGTGCCAGCAGTTACTCGACTAGCGCCCTCCCGGCGTGGAACTTC. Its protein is CASSYSTSALPAWNF.